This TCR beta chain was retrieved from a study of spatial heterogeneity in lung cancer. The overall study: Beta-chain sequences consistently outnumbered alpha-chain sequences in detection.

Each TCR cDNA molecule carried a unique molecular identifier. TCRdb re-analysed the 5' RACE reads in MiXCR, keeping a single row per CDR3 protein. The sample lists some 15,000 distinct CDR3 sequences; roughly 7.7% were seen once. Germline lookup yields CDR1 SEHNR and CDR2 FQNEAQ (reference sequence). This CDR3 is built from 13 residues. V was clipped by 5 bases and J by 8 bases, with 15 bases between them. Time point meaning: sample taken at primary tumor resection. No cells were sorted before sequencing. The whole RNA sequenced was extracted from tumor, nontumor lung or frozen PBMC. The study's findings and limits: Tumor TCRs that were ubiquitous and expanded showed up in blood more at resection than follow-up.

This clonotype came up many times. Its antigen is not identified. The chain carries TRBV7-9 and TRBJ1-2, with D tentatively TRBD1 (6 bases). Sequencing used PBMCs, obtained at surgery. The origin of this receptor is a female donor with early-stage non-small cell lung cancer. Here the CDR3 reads CASSLRPGEGYTF. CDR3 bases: TGTGCCAGCAGCCTCCGGCCAGGGGAAGGCTACACCTTC.